A single sample is the source of the 14 T cell receptor beta chains below, sequenced in a study of blood T cell repertoires in COVID-19. TCRdb's table, derived via immunoSEQ multiplex PCR, lists solely in-frame clones and lacks some. The sample yields approximately 210,000 clones, about 85% seen once. The source material was peripheral blood. These receptors originate from a man between 65 and 79 years old with acute or convalescent COVID-19.

In nucleotides, the CDR3 is TGTGCCAGCAGCCAAGATTTGCTATTCAATGAGCAGTTCTTC. It translates to CASSQDLLFNEQFF. This chain uses TRBV3-1 (or the pseudogene TRBV3-2) with TRBJ2-1, with no clear D. The CDR3 is 14 residues long. The V gene lost 0 bases and the J gene lost 6 bases, with 9 bases spanning the gap. CDR1 and CDR2 (germline): LGHDT, YNNKEL (reference sequence).

The chain couples TRBV5-1 to TRBJ2-2; TRBD1 aligns across 8 bases. The CDR3 length is 13 residues. J gave up 6 bases and V 5 bases, and 3 bases lay outside the gene matches. The germline V gene has CDR1 SGHRS and CDR2 YFSETQ. The CDR3 bases are TGCGCCAGCAGGACAGGGGAGGCCGGGGAGCTGTTTTTT. Translation gives CASRTGEAGELFF.

This chain uses TRBV7-8 with TRBJ2-3; 9 bases match TRBD2. The V gene end was trimmed by 2 bases and the J gene end by 0 bases; junction bases not matched to a gene: 3. The CDR3 runs to 16 residues. The germline V gene encodes CDR1 SGHVS and CDR2 FQNEAQ. The CDR3: CASSLRLAGSTDTQYF. CDR3 in DNA: TGTGCCAGCAGCTTAAGGCTAGCGGGAAGCACAGATACGCAGTATTTT.

V gene TRBV5-1 combines with J gene TRBJ2-7; 9 bases line up with TRBD2. The CDR3 spans 19 residues. Germline trimming cut 3 bases from V and 7 bases from J; bases unmatched to any gene: 23. From germline, CDR1 is SGHRS and CDR2 YFSETQ. The CDR3 nucleotides read TGCGCCAGCAGCTCGGTGGGGGGGACTAAGGCTAGCGGGAAGAGGGAGCAGTACTTC. It yields the protein CASSSVGGTKASGKREQYF.

The J gene is TRBJ2-5, the V gene TRBV5-5; perhaps TRBD2 as D (5 bases). Germline CDR1 SGHKS, CDR2 YYEKEE (reference sequence). V lost 7 bases to trimming and J lost 3 bases, with 19 bases between them. The CDR3 extends over 15 amino acids. The CDR3 is CASETRPAGEETQYF. DNA for the CDR3: TGTGCCAGCGAAACCCGGCCAGCCGGGGAAGAGACCCAGTACTTC.

The CDR3 DNA is TGTGCCAGCAGCCCATTTAGACAGGCCCTTGCAACTAATGAAAAACTGTTTTTT. Translating gives CASSPFRQALATNEKLFF. This chain uses TRBV7-2 with TRBJ1-4, with D possibly being TRBD1 (6 bases). CDR1 and CDR2 (germline): SGHTA, FQGNSA. Trimming cost V 5 bases and J 0 bases, with 19 bases left between them. The CDR3 consists of 18 residues. The full variable domain, with the rest looked up from reference TRBV7-2 and TRBJ1-4, is GAGVSQSPSNKVTEKGKDVELRCDPISGHTALYWYRQSLGQGLEFLIYFQGNSAPDKSGLPSDRFSAERTGGSVSTLTIQRTQQEDSAVYLCASSPFRQALATNEKLFFGSGTQLSVL.

The rearrangement uses TRBV10-2 and TRBJ1-2, with a tentative D call TRBD1 (5 bases). The CDR3 is 16 residues long. Per germline, CDR1 WSHSY and CDR2 SAAADI. V was pared by 0 bases and J by 2 bases, with 13 bases between. This CDR3 reads CASSESGPGFNYGYTF. The CDR3 DNA is TGCGCCAGCAGTGAGTCTGGGCCAGGGTTCAACTATGGCTACACCTTC.

The V call is TRBV7-6, the J call TRBJ1-6; 10 bases line up with TRBD1. V trimming: 5 bases; J trimming: 7 bases; junction bases outside the gene matches: 2. The CDR3 is 14 amino acids. The germline V gene has CDR1 SGHVS and CDR2 FNYEAQ. As DNA, the CDR3 is TGTGCCAGCAGCCCGGGACAGGGGAATTCACCCCTCCACTTT. This translates into CASSPGQGNSPLHF.

This chain joins TRBV23-1 and TRBJ2-1; TRBD1 matches 11 bases. TRBV23-1 is noted as an ORF with a role that remains uncertain. V shed 1 base and J 5 bases; nucleotides not matched to a gene: 22. The CDR3 has 22 residues. The CDR3 region is CASSQLEDRGRFISVHNNEQFF. CDR3 bases: TGCGCCAGCAGTCAATTGGAGGACAGGGGGCGCTTTATCTCTGTTCATAACAATGAGCAGTTCTTC.

This chain joins TRBV3-1 (or the pseudogene TRBV3-2) and TRBJ2-1, with TRBD1 matching 7 bases. Germline V gene data show CDR1 as LGHDT and CDR2 as YNNKEL (reference sequence). The J segment lost 2 bases and the V segment lost 4 bases, leaving 5 bases of the junction unmatched. This CDR3 region has 15 residues. CDR3 DNA: TGTGCCAGCAGCCCCGACCAGGGGGCCTACAATGAGCAGTTCTTC. As protein: CASSPDQGAYNEQFF.

This chain uses TRBV29-1 with TRBJ1-2, with D tentatively TRBD1 (6 bases). The CDR3 is 13 residues long. Per germline, CDR1 SQVTM and CDR2 ANQGSEA. Trimming cost V 7 bases and J 0 bases, with 12 bases left between them. The CDR3 nucleotides are TGCAGCGCTAACACAGGGACTAACTATGGCTACACCTTC. Amino acid sequence: CSANTGTNYGYTF.

The rearrangement uses TRBV19 and TRBJ2-5; 12 nucleotides match TRBD1. Germline loops: CDR1 LNHDA, CDR2 SQIVND (reference sequence). The CDR3 is made up of 17 amino acids. V gave up 4 bases and J gave up 5 bases; unmatched junction bases: 11. The CDR3 reads CASSKLVGGQGAETQYF. CDR3 in DNA: TGTGCCAGTAGTAAACTCGTAGGGGGACAGGGGGCCGAGACCCAGTACTTC.

The chain joins TRBV9 to TRBJ2-2; 8 bases agree with TRBD2. Trimming at V came to 4 bases and at J to 4 bases, leaving 12 bases not matched to a gene. This CDR3 is 17 amino acids long. Germline V gene data show CDR1 as SGDLS and CDR2 as YYNGEE. The CDR3 bases are TGTGCCAGCAGCCTGACTAGCGACTCGTATCGCACCGGGGAGCTGTTTTTT. Its translation is CASSLTSDSYRTGELFF.

This clone was detected a few times. The chain carries TRBV18 and TRBJ1-2, with 7 bases fitting TRBD1. CDR1 KGHSH and CDR2 LQKENI come from the germline V gene. V lost 3 bases and J lost 4; bases outside the gene matches: 11. This CDR3 region has 16 residues. CDR3 coding DNA: TGTGCCAGCTCACCTATTTATGGGGACAGAGGCTATGGCTACACCTTC. Protein product: CASSPIYGDRGYGYTF.